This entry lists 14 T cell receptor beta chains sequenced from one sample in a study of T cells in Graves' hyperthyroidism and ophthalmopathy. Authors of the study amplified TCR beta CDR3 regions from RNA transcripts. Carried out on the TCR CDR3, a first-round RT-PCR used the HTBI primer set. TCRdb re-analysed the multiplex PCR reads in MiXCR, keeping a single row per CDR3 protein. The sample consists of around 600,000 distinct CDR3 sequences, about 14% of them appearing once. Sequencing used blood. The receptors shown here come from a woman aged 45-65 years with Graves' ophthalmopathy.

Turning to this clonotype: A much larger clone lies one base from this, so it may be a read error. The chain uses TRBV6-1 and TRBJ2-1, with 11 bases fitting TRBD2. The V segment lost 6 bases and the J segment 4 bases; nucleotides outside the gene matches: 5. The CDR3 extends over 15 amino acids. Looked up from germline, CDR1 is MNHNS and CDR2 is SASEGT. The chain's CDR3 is CASRFTSGSYNEQFF. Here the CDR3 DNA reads TGTGCCAGCAGGTTCACTAGCGGGAGTTACAATGAGCAGTTCTTC.

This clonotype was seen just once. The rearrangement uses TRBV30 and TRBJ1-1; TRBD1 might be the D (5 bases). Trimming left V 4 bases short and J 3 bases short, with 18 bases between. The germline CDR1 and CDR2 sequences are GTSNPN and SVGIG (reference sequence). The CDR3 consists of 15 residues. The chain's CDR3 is CAWKRTQRLYTEAFF. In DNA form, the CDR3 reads TGTGCCTGGAAGAGGACACAGAGGTTATACACTGAAGCTTTCTTT.

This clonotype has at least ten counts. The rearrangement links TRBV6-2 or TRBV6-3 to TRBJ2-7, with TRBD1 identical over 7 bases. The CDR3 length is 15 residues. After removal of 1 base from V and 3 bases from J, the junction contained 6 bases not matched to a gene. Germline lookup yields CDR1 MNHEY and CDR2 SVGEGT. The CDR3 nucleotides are TGTGCCAGCAGTTACTATGGGACAGTCGTCTACGAGCAGTACTTC. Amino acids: CASSYYGTVVYEQYF.

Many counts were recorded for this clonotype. The CDR3 nucleotides read TGCAGTGCGGGACAGGCGAACATTCAGTACTTC. Translated, it gives CSAGQANIQYF. The gene calls are TRBV20-1 and TRBJ2-4; TRBD1 agrees at 8 bases. This CDR3 has 11 residues. CDR1 DFQATT and CDR2 SNEGSKA come from the germline V gene (reference sequence). The junction had 2 bases not matched to a gene; V was cut back by 6 bases and J by 7 bases.

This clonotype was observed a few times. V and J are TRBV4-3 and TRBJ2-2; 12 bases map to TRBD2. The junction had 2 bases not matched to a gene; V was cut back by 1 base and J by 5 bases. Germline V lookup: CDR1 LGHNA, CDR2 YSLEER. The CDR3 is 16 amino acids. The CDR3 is CASSQASGRVTGELFF. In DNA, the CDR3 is TGCGCCAGCAGCCAAGCTAGCGGGAGGGTTACCGGGGAGCTGTTTTTT.

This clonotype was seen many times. This CDR3 is CASSPGLAGGLDEQFF. The CDR3 DNA reads TGTGCCAGCAGCCCGGGACTAGCGGGAGGTTTGGATGAGCAGTTCTTC. This chain uses TRBV3-1 with TRBJ2-1; 15 nucleotides agree with TRBD2. The germline V gene has CDR1 LGHDT and CDR2 YNNKEL (reference sequence). The CDR3 is 16 residues long. Losses at the gene ends were 4 bases for V and 8 bases for J; bases not matched to a gene: 6.

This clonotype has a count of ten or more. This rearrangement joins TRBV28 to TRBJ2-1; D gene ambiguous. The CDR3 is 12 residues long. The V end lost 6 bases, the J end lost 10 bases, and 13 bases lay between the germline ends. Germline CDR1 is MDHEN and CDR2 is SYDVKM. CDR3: CASSSPRREQFF. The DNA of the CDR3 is TGTGCCAGCAGCTCCCCCCGCCGGGAGCAGTTCTTC.

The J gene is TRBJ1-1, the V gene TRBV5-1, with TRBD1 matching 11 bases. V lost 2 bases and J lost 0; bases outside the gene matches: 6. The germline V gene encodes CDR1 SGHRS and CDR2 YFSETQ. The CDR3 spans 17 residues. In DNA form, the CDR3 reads TGCGCCAGCAGCTTAGGGACAGGGGGGATCCTGAACACTGAAGCTTTCTTT. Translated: CASSLGTGGILNTEAFF.

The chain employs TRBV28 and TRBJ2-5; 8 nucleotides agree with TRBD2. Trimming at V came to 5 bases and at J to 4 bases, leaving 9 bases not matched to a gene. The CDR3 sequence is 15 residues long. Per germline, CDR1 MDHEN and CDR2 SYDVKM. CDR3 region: CASSGLLAEAETQYF. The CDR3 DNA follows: TGTGCCAGCAGTGGACTACTAGCGGAAGCAGAGACCCAGTACTTC. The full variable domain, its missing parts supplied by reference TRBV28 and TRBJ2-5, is DVKVTQSSRYLVKRTGEKVFLECVQDMDHENMFWYRQDPGLGLRLIYFSYDVKMKEKGDIPEGYSVSREKKERFSLILESASTNQTSMYLCASSGLLAEAETQYFGPGTRLLVL.

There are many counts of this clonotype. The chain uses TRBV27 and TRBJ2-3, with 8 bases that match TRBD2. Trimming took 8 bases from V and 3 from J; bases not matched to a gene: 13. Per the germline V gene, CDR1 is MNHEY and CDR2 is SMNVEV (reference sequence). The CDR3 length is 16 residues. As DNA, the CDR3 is TGTGCCAGCGCGTGGGGGTGGCGGGAGGCTACAGATACGCAGTATTTT. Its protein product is CASAWGWREATDTQYF.

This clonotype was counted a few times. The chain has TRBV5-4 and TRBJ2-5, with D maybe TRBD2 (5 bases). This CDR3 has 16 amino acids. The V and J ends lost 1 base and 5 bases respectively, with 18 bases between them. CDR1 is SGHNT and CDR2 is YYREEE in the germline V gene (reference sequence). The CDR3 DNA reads TGTGCCAGCAGCTTGATGCAGGCAAAACGCGGGGAGACCCAGTACTTC. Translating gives CASSLMQAKRGETQYF.

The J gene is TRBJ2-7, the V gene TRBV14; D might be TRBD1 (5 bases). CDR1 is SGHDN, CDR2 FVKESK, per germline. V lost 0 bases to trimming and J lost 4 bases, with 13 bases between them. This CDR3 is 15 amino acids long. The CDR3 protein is CASSQEGARAYEQYF. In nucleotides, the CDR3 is TGTGCCAGCAGCCAAGAAGGGGCTCGGGCTTACGAGCAGTACTTC.

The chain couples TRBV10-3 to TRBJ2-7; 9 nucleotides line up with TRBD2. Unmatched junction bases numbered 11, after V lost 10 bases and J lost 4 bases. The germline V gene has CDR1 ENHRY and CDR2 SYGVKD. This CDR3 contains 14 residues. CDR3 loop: CATELGLAGYEQYF. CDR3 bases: TGTGCCACGGAACTCGGGCTAGCGGGATACGAGCAGTACTTC.

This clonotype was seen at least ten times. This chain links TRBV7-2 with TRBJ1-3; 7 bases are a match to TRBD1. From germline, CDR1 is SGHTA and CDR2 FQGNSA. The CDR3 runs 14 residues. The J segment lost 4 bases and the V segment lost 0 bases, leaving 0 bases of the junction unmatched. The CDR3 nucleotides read TGTGCCAGCAGCTTAGCGGGACAGGGAAACACCATATATTTT. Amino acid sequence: CASSLAGQGNTIYF.